The 30 T cell receptor beta chains in this list originate from one sample, sequenced in a study of T-cell reconstitution after alpha-beta-depleted transplantation in children. Preparation of the TCRbeta library used unique molecular identifiers. TCRdb ran MiXCR on the PCR reads and lists one entry per CDR3 protein. This sample has about 370,000 distinct CDR3 sequences, with about a fifth found just once. The starting material was PBMCs from the stem cell graft donor, obtained from the stem cell graft. These receptors came from a human donor who donated a stem cell graft to a child with acute myeloid leukemia.

This clonotype was counted between two and nine times. V gene TRBV5-1 combines with J gene TRBJ2-3; no clear D. V was shortened by 0 bases and J by 4 bases, with 9 bases between the two germline ends. This CDR3 spans 14 amino acids. CDR1 SGHRS and CDR2 YFSETQ come from the germline V gene. CDR3 DNA sequence: TGCGCCAGCAGCTTGGTGCAGGCATCAGATACGCAGTATTTT. Protein: CASSLVQASDTQYF.

The CDR3 nucleotides are TGTGCCACCAGTGACGGGACAGCTAGCAATCAGCCCCAGCATTTT. It yields the protein CATSDGTASNQPQHF. This rearrangement joins TRBV24-1 to TRBJ1-5; 7 bases are a match to TRBD1. Trimming cost V 4 bases and J 0 bases; bases outside gene matches: 2. This CDR3 comprises 15 residues. Germline V gene data show CDR1 as KGHDR and CDR2 as SFDVKD.

The table lists this clonotype with a few counts. The gene calls are TRBV20-1 and TRBJ2-1; a weak D match, TRBD2 (6 bases). V gave up 5 bases and J gave up 4 bases, with 21 bases separating them. Germline assignment: CDR1 DFQATT and CDR2 SNEGSKA (reference sequence). CDR3 size: 16 residues. Written as DNA, the CDR3 is TGCAGTGCTTTTCCGTTGATGCGGGAAGTATACAATGAGCAGTTCTTC. Translating it yields CSAFPLMREVYNEQFF.

J is TRBJ2-4 and V is TRBV4-2; TRBD2 is a possible D gene (5 bases). Germline V gene lookup returns CDR1 LGHNA and CDR2 YNFKEQ. The V gene lost 1 base and the J gene lost 0 bases, with 10 bases spanning the gap. The CDR3 runs 16 residues. The CDR3 region is CASSQVGILAKNIQYF. DNA of the CDR3: TGTGCCAGCAGCCAAGTCGGGATCCTAGCCAAAAACATTCAGTACTTC.

This chain links TRBV20-1 with TRBJ1-6, with 8 bases fitting TRBD1. In germline, CDR1 is DFQATT, CDR2 SNEGSKA (reference sequence). This CDR3 contains 15 residues. V gave up 1 base and J gave up 5 bases; unmatched junction bases: 4. CDR3 region: CSARGQGQDNSPLHF. CDR3 bases: TGCAGTGCTAGAGGTCAGGGACAGGATAATTCACCCCTCCACTTT.

This chain's CDR3 is CASSSLVGTARPYEQYF. The CDR3 DNA reads TGTGCCAGCAGCTCCCTAGTCGGGACAGCCAGACCCTACGAGCAGTACTTC. The chain employs TRBV7-6 and TRBJ2-7, with 7 positions matching TRBD1. Germline lookup yields CDR1 SGHVS and CDR2 FNYEAQ. The CDR3 sequence is 17 residues long. With 4 bases clipped from V and 2 bases from J, the junction kept 14 bases outside the gene matches.

Of note for this clonotype: A much larger clone differs from this one at a single base, so this may be a read error. The chain combines TRBV27 with TRBJ1-1, with a weak D call TRBD1 (6 bases). V was clipped by 4 bases and J by 1 base, with 10 bases between them. Germline CDR1 MNHEY, CDR2 SMNVEV (reference sequence). The CDR3 loop spans 14 amino acids. CDR3 in DNA: TGTGCCAGCAGTTACAGGGAAAAGAACACTGAAGCTTTCTTT. It yields the protein CASSYREKNTEAFF.

This clonotype was found many times. The genes are TRBV4-3 and TRBJ2-7; D unresolved. Trimming shortened V by 0 bases and J by 2 bases, and 8 bases separated the two germline ends. The CDR3 extends over 14 amino acids. CDR1 and CDR2 from the germline V gene are LGHNA and YSLEER. CDR3 residues: CASSQDFAAYEQYF. In DNA, the CDR3 is TGCGCCAGCAGCCAAGACTTTGCGGCCTACGAGCAGTACTTC.

The chain is built from TRBV20-1 and TRBJ1-1, with TRBD1 matching 8 bases. J lost 3 bases, V lost 3 bases, and 6 bases had no gene match. The germline gives CDR1 DFQATT, CDR2 SNEGSKA (reference sequence). This CDR3 is 14 amino acids long. The CDR3 coding sequence is TGCAGTGCTAGCGCAGGGGGCGCGGACACTGAAGCTTTCTTT. It encodes CSASAGGADTEAFF.

This clonotype appeared many times. V is TRBV25-1 and J is TRBJ2-7, with D perhaps TRBD2 (6 bases). The CDR3 has 18 residues. Germline loops: CDR1 MGHDK, CDR2 SYGVNS. V lost 1 base and J lost 2, with 21 bases in between. CDR3: CASSESPHLLVAAYEQYF. CDR3 sequence (DNA): TGTGCCAGCAGTGAATCTCCACATCTTCTAGTAGCGGCCTACGAGCAGTACTTC.

Ten or more counts support this clonotype. The CDR3 region is CASSSELGMDSSYNEQFF. The CDR3 DNA sequence: TGTGCCAGCAGTTCGGAACTAGGAATGGACAGCTCCTACAATGAGCAGTTCTTC. J is TRBJ2-1 and V is TRBV27, with a possible D match to TRBD1 (6 bases). CDR3 length: 18 amino acids. From germline, CDR1 is MNHEY and CDR2 SMNVEV (reference sequence). V was shortened by 4 bases and J by 0 bases, with 19 bases between the two germline ends.

This clonotype was counted a few times. This rearrangement joins TRBV5-1 to TRBJ2-3; no clear D. Between the trimmed V and J ends, which lost 0 bases and 3 bases, there was a span of 17 bases. The CDR3 totals 17 residues. Germline values: CDR1 SGHRS, CDR2 YFSETQ. CDR3 amino acids: CASSLEVRLTPTDTQYF. The CDR3 DNA reads TGCGCCAGCAGCTTGGAGGTCCGACTCACCCCTACAGATACGCAGTATTTT.

This clonotype was counted many times. The rearrangement links TRBV28 to TRBJ2-1; unclear D gene. V gave up 3 bases and J gave up 7 bases, with 4 bases separating them. The CDR3 covers 11 residues. The germline V gene encodes CDR1 MDHEN and CDR2 SYDVKM. The CDR3 protein is CASSFWNEQFF. Here the CDR3 DNA reads TGTGCCAGCAGTTTTTGGAATGAGCAGTTCTTC.

The table lists this clonotype with many counts. V and J are TRBV28 and TRBJ2-7, with 7 bases aligning to TRBD1. Germline assignment: CDR1 MDHEN and CDR2 SYDVKM. With 6 bases clipped from V and 0 bases from J, the junction kept 8 bases outside the gene matches. This CDR3 contains 15 residues. The DNA for the CDR3 is TGTGCCAGCAGCTCTGACAGGGATCCCTCCTACGAGCAGTACTTC. The encoded protein is CASSSDRDPSYEQYF.

The sample holds many counts of this clonotype. The rearrangement links TRBV4-2 to TRBJ2-1; 9 bases are shared with TRBD2. J gave up 3 bases and V 4 bases, and 4 bases lay outside the gene matches. CDR1 and CDR2 (germline): LGHNA, YNFKEQ. The CDR3 runs 15 residues. In DNA, the CDR3 is TGTGCCAGCAGCCTATATAGCGGGAGCTACAATGAGCAGTTCTTC. Its translation: CASSLYSGSYNEQFF.

This clonotype was detected only a few times. The rearrangement links TRBV28 to TRBJ1-1; D is perhaps TRBD1 (6 bases). The CDR3 totals 15 residues. The V end lost 2 bases, the J end lost 10 bases, and 20 bases lay between the germline ends. Germline V gene sequence: CDR1 MDHEN, CDR2 SYDVKM. CDR3 region: CASSLNPRGAGRAFF. The CDR3 nucleotides are TGTGCCAGCAGTTTAAATCCCAGGGGCGCGGGACGAGCTTTCTTT.

The genes are TRBV6-1 and TRBJ2-1; the D is unclear. Per germline, CDR1 MNHNS and CDR2 SASEGT. The CDR3 length is 14 residues. With 1 base removed from V and 5 bases from J, the gap between germline ends came to 9 bases. Written as DNA, the CDR3 is TGTGCCAGCAGTGAAGTGGTCAGCCACAATGAGCAGTTCTTC. Translation: CASSEVVSHNEQFF.

This clonotype has a handful of counts. This chain connects TRBV27 to TRBJ2-7; 12 bases fit TRBD2. This CDR3 region has 15 residues. In germline, CDR1 is MNHEY, CDR2 SMNVEV (reference sequence). V shed 4 bases and J 3 bases; nucleotides not matched to a gene: 4. CDR3 sequence (DNA): TGTGCCAGCAGTTGGACTAGCGGGGATATCTACGAGCAGTACTTC. This gives the protein CASSWTSGDIYEQYF.

This clonotype was counted many times. The chain has TRBV27 and TRBJ2-1, with TRBD2 matching over 9 bases. The germline gives CDR1 MNHEY, CDR2 SMNVEV (reference sequence). Trimming removed 2 bases from V and 9 bases from J; junction bases left unmatched: 5. The CDR3 spans 14 residues. DNA for the CDR3: TGTGCCAGCAGTTTAGCGGGAGGGCCGACTGAGCAGTTCTTC. Translated: CASSLAGGPTEQFF.

This clonotype was seen a handful of times. The rearrangement uses TRBV12-3 or TRBV12-4 and TRBJ2-1; no clear D. Trimming left V 6 bases short and J 0 bases short, with 12 bases between. The CDR3 contains 15 residues. CDR3 residues: CASRNFRSSYNEQFF. The CDR3 nucleotides are TGTGCCAGCAGGAACTTCAGGAGCTCCTACAATGAGCAGTTCTTC.

The rearrangement uses TRBV12-3 or TRBV12-4 and TRBJ2-3; D is undetermined. V shed 6 bases and J shed 5 bases, with 6 bases lying between them. This CDR3 has 11 amino acids. CDR3 bases: TGTGCCAGCAGACTGGGAGATACGCAGTATTTT. It encodes CASRLGDTQYF.

In this sample, this clonotype turned up a few times. This sequence joins TRBV20-1 and TRBJ2-1; D not certain. Trimming pared 5 bases from V and 0 bases from J, leaving 17 bases between. The CDR3 runs 16 residues. Germline lookup yields CDR1 DFQATT and CDR2 SNEGSKA (reference sequence). CDR3 sequence reads: CSAPSQTFSSYNEQFF. The CDR3 region has the DNA TGCAGTGCTCCTTCTCAGACTTTTAGCTCCTACAATGAGCAGTTCTTC.

CDR3 coding DNA: TGCGCCAGCAGCTTGGTAGTCGGGAGCATCAATGAGCAGTTCTTC. This encodes CASSLVVGSINEQFF. The chain couples TRBV5-1 to TRBJ2-1; TRBD2 is a possible D gene (6 bases). The V gene's germline CDR1 is SGHRS and CDR2 YFSETQ. V was clipped by 0 bases and J by 6 bases, with 13 bases between them. The CDR3 spans 15 residues.

The chain joins TRBV20-1 to TRBJ2-7; the match to TRBD2 covers 14 bases. The CDR3 runs 17 residues. The germline CDR1 and CDR2 sequences are DFQATT and SNEGSKA (reference sequence). After removal of 4 bases from V and 6 bases from J, the junction contained 14 bases not matched to a gene. The CDR3 is CSATGLAGAASRFEQYF. The CDR3 DNA is TGCAGTGCTACGGGACTAGCGGGAGCGGCATCCCGGTTCGAGCAGTACTTC.

This clonotype was seen ten or more times. This chain joins TRBV4-3 and TRBJ2-1, with 10 bases aligning to TRBD2. V gave up 1 base and J gave up 5 bases; unmatched junction bases: 2. The CDR3 has 15 amino acids. Germline CDR1 reads LGHNA; CDR2 reads YSLEER. The CDR3 DNA is TGCGCCAGCAGCCAAGGGACTAGCGGTCACAATGAGCAGTTCTTC. Its protein is CASSQGTSGHNEQFF.

This clonotype has just a few counts. The V call is TRBV20-1, the J call TRBJ2-5; D is possibly TRBD2 (7 bases). Trimming shortened V by 0 bases and J by 5 bases, and 10 bases separated the two germline ends. CDR3 size: 13 residues. The V gene's germline CDR1 is DFQATT and CDR2 SNEGSKA (reference sequence). For the CDR3, the DNA is TGCAGTGCTAGAGAAGAGGGGGGGGAGACCCAGTACTTC. Amino acid sequence: CSAREEGGETQYF.

J is TRBJ1-2 and V is TRBV29-1; 7 bases agree with TRBD1. The CDR3 length is 13 residues. J gave up 4 bases and V 0 bases, and 2 bases lay outside the gene matches. Germline-derived CDR1 and CDR2 are SQVTM and ANQGSEA. The CDR3 reads CSVEDGTAYGYTF. In nucleotides, the CDR3 is TGCAGCGTTGAAGATGGGACAGCCTATGGCTACACCTTC. The full variable domain, rest sourced from reference TRBV29-1 and TRBJ1-2, is SAVISQKPSRDICQRGTSLTIQCQVDSQVTMMFWYRQQPGQSLTLIATANQGSEATYESGFVIDKFPISRPNLTFSTLTVSNMSPEDSSIYLCSVEDGTAYGYTFGSGTRLTVV.

This clonotype was detected ten times or more. The chain has TRBV20-1 and TRBJ1-1, with TRBD1 identical over 7 bases. CDR3 size: 14 residues. V gave up 1 base and J gave up 1 base; unmatched junction bases: 3. Germline assignment: CDR1 DFQATT and CDR2 SNEGSKA (reference sequence). The CDR3 DNA follows: TGCAGTGCTAGAGTAGGGGGCGGGAACACTGAAGCTTTCTTT. Encoded protein: CSARVGGGNTEAFF.

This chain connects TRBV28 to TRBJ1-1; possible D gene TRBD1, 5 bases. The CDR3 has 15 residues. CDR1 MDHEN and CDR2 SYDVKM come from the germline V gene. Deletions cut 1 base from V and 1 base from J, with 10 bases between. In nucleotides, the CDR3 is TGTGCCAGCAGTTTATTCAGCAGGGAGAACACTGAAGCTTTCTTT. Protein product: CASSLFSRENTEAFF.

This clonotype was picked up a small number of times. The CDR3: CATKASGSYEQYF. CDR3 sequence (DNA): TGTGCCACCAAGGCTAGCGGCTCCTACGAGCAGTACTTC. The chain uses TRBV24-1 and TRBJ2-7, with 7 bases that match TRBD2. Trimming at V came to 8 bases and at J to 0 bases, leaving 3 bases not matched to a gene. CDR1 and CDR2 (germline): KGHDR, SFDVKD. The CDR3 loop spans 13 amino acids.